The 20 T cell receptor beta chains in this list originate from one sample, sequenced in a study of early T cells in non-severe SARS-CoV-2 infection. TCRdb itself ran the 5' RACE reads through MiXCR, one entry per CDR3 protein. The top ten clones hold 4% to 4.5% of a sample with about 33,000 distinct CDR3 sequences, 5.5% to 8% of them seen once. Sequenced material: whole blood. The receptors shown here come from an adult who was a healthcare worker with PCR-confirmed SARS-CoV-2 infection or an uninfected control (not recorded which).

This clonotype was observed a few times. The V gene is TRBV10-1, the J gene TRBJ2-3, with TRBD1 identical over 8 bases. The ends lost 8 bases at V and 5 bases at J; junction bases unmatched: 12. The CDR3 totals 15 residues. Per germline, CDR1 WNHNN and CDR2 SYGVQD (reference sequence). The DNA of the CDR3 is TGCGCCAGCGGGAGTACCGGACAGGGCGTAGATACGCAGTATTTT. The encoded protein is CASGSTGQGVDTQYF.

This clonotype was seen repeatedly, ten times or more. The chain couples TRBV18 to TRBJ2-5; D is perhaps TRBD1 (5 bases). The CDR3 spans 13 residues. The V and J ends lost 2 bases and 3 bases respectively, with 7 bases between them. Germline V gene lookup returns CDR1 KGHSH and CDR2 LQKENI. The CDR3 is CASSPKGKETQYF. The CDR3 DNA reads TGTGCCAGCTCACCAAAGGGGAAAGAGACCCAGTACTTC.

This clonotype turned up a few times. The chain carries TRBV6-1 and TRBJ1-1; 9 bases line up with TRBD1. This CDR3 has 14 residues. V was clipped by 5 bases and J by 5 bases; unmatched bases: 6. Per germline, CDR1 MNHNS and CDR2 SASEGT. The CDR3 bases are TGTGCCAGCAGTTCCGGGACAGGGATTACTGAAGCTTTCTTT. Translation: CASSSGTGITEAFF.

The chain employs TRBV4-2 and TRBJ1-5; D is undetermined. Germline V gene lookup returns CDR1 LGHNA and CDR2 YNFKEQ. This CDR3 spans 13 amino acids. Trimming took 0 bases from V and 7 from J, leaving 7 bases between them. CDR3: CASSQDLEQPQHF. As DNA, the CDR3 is TGTGCCAGCAGCCAAGACTTGGAGCAGCCCCAGCATTTT.

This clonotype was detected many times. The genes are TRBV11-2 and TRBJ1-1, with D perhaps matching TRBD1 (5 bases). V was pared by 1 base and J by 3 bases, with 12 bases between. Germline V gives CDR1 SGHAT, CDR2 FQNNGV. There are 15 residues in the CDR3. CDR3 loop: CASSLGGEMDTEAFF. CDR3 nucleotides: TGTGCCAGCAGCTTAGGGGGCGAGATGGACACTGAAGCTTTCTTT.

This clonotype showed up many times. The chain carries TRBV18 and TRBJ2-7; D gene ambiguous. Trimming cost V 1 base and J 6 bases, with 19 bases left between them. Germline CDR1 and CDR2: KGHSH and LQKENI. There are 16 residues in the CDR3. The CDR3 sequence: CASSPLGPIPGGEQYF. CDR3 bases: TGTGCCAGCTCACCACTCGGGCCGATACCGGGCGGCGAGCAGTACTTC.

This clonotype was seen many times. CDR3 loop: CASSQVNTEAFF. The DNA of the CDR3 is TGTGCCAGCAGTCAGGTGAACACTGAAGCTTTCTTT. The chain recombines TRBV9 with TRBJ1-1; D is unresolved. The V end lost 5 bases, the J end lost 0 bases, and 5 bases lay between the germline ends. The CDR3 is made up of 12 amino acids. The germline gives CDR1 SGDLS, CDR2 YYNGEE.

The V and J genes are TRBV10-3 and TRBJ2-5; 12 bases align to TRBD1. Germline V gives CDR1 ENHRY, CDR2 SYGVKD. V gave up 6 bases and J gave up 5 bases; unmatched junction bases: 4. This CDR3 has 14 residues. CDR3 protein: CAISGDRGLETQYF. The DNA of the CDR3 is TGTGCCATCAGCGGGGACAGGGGGCTGGAGACCCAGTACTTC.

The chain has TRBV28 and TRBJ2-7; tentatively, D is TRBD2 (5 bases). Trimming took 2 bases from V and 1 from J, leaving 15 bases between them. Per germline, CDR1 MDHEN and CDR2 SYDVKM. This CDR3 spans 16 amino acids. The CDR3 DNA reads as TGTGCCAGCAGTTTACAAGTTCGGCGGGTTTCCTACGAGCAGTACTTC. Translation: CASSLQVRRVSYEQYF.

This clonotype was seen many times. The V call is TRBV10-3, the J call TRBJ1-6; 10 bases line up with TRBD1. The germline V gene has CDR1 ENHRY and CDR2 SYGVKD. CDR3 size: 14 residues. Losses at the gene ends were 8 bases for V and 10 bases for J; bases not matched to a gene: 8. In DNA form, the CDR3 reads TGTGCCATCTCAATCGGACAGGGGGAATCACCCCTCCACTTT. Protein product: CAISIGQGESPLHF.

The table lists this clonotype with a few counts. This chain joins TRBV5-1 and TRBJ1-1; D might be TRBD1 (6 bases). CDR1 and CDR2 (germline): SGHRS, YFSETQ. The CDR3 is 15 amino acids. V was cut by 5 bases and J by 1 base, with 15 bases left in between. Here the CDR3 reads CASSSIATGNTEAFF. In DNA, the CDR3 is TGCGCCAGCAGTTCCATCGCGACAGGGAACACTGAAGCTTTCTTT.

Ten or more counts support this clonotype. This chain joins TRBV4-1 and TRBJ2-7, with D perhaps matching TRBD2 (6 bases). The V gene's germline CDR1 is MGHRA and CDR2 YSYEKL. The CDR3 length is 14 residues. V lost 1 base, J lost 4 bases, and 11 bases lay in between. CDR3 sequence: CASSQGPSGYEQYF. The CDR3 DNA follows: TGCGCCAGCAGCCAAGGGCCAAGCGGGTACGAGCAGTACTTC.

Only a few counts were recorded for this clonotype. CDR3 DNA sequence: TGTGCCAGCAGTTCCCGACAGGGTACTAGCGGGATGAAGGTAAGCTCCTACAATGAGCAGTTCTTC. Amino acid sequence: CASSSRQGTSGMKVSSYNEQFF. J is TRBJ2-1 and V is TRBV27, with 10 bases identical to TRBD2. V lost 4 bases, J lost 0 bases, and 21 bases stayed unmatched. Germline CDR1 MNHEY, CDR2 SMNVEV (reference sequence). This CDR3 comprises 22 residues.

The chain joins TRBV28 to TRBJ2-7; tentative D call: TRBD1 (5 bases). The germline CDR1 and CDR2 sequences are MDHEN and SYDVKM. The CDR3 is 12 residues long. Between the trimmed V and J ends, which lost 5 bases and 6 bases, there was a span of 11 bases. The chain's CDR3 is CASSLPRGEQYF. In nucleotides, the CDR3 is TGTGCCAGCAGTCTTCCTAGGGGCGAGCAGTACTTC.

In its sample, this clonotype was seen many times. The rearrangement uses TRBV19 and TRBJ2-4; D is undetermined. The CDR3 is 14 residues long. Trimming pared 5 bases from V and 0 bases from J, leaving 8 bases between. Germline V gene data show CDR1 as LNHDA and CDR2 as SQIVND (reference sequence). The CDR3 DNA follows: TGTGCCAGTAGTCCCGGTTTAGCCAAAAACATTCAGTACTTC. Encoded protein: CASSPGLAKNIQYF.

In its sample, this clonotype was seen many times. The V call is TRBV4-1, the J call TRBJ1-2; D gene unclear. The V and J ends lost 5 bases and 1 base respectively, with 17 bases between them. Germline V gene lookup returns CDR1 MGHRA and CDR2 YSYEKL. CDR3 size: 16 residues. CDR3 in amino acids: CASSTTPGEYNYGYTF. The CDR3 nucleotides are TGCGCCAGCAGCACAACTCCGGGCGAATATAACTATGGCTACACCTTC.

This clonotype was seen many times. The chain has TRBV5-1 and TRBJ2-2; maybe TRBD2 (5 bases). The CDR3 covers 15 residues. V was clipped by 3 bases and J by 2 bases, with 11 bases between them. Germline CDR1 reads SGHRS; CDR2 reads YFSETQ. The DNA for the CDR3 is TGCGCCAGCAGCTCCGACGGGATTAACACCGGGGAGCTGTTTTTT. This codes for CASSSDGINTGELFF.

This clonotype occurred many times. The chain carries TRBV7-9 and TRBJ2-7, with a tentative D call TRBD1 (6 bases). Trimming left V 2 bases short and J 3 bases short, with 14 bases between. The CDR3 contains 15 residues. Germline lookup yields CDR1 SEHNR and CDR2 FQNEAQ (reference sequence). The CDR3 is CASSLSDKGDYEQYF. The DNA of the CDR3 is TGTGCCAGCAGCTTAAGCGACAAGGGGGACTACGAGCAGTACTTC.

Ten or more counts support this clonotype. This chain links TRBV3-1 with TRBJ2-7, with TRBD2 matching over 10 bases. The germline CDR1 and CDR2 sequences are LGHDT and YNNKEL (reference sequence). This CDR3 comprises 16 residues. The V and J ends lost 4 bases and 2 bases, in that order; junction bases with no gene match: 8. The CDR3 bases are TGTGCCAGCAGCCGACCGTTGAGCGGGAGGGCCTACGAGCAGTACTTC. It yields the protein CASSRPLSGRAYEQYF.

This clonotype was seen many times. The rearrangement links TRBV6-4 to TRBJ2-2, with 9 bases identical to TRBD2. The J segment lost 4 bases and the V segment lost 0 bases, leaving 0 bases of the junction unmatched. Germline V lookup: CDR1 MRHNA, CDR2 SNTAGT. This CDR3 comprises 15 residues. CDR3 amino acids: CASSDSSGSTGELFF. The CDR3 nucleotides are TGTGCCAGCAGTGACTCTAGCGGGAGCACCGGGGAGCTGTTTTTT.